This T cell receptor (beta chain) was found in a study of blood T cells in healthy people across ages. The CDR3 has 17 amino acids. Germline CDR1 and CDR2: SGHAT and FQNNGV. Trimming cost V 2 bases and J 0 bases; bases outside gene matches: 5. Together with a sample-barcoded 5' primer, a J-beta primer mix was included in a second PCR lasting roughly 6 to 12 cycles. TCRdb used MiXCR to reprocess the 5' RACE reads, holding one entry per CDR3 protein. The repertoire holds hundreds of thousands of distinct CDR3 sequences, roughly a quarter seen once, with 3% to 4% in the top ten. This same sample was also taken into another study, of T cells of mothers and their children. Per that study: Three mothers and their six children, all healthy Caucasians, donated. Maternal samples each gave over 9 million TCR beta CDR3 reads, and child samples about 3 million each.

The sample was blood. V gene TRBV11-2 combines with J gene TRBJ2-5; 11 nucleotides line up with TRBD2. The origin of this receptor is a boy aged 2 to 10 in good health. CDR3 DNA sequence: TGTGCCAGCAGCTTAACGCTAGCGGGAGGAAACCAAGAGACCCAGTACTTC. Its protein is CASSLTLAGGNQETQYF. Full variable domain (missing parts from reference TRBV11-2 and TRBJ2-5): EAGVAQSPRYKIIEKRQSVAFWCNPISGHATLYWYQQILGQGPKLLIQFQNNGVVDDSQLPKDRFSAERLKGVDSTLKIQPAKLEDSAVYLCASSLTLAGGNQETQYFGPGTRLLVL.